A single sample is the source of the 20 T cell receptor beta chains below, sequenced in a study of T cell repertoires in cytomegalovirus infection. From the reads, TCRdb called clonotypes with MiXCR, one entry per CDR3 protein. This table holds 300,000 to 400,000 distinct CDR3 sequences, just under 25% found once. Which antigens these TCRs recognize remains unknown. This specimen was cultured PBMCs, taken from culture after CMV antigen stimulation. The receptors were sampled from a human donor in good health (CMV status not recorded). Some clones in this sample may be carry-over from other donors' samples.

The chain employs TRBV4-1 and TRBJ2-7; D is undetermined. This CDR3 region has 15 residues. Per germline, CDR1 MGHRA and CDR2 YSYEKL. The germline V and J ends were trimmed by 0 bases and 2 bases, with 11 bases remaining between them. CDR3 amino acids: CASSQDYPGPYEQYV. The CDR3 bases are TGCGCCAGCAGCCAAGATTACCCGGGTCCCTACGAGCAGTACGTC.

The CDR3 DNA follows: TGTGCCAGCAGTCCCCCGGACAGGGGTTTCACAGATACGCAGTATTTT. It translates to CASSPPDRGFTDTQYF. The V gene is TRBV28, the J gene TRBJ2-3; 9 bases align to TRBD1. J gave up 2 bases and V 5 bases, and 8 bases lay outside the gene matches. The V gene's germline CDR1 is MDHEN and CDR2 SYDVKM. The CDR3 spans 16 residues.

The V call is TRBV6-2 or TRBV6-3, the J call TRBJ2-7; 7 bases are shared with TRBD2. V trimming: 6 bases; J trimming: 3 bases; junction bases outside the gene matches: 5. The CDR3 loop spans 13 amino acids. CDR1 is MNHEY and CDR2 is SVGEGT in the germline V gene. This CDR3 is CASRTGTIYEQYF. The CDR3 coding sequence is TGTGCCAGCAGGACCGGGACTATCTACGAGCAGTACTTC.

The chain joins TRBV14 to TRBJ1-6; 8 nucleotides line up with TRBD1. Germline values: CDR1 SGHDN, CDR2 FVKESK. Trimming removed 1 base from V and 7 bases from J; junction bases left unmatched: 3. The CDR3 runs 15 residues. CDR3 nucleotide sequence: TGTGCCAGCAGCCAAGGGACAGGGATCAATTCACCCCTCCACTTT. Amino acid sequence: CASSQGTGINSPLHF.

This chain uses TRBV28 with TRBJ1-1; 7 nucleotides line up with TRBD1. This CDR3 is 12 amino acids long. The V gene's germline CDR1 is MDHEN and CDR2 SYDVKM. With V trimmed by 4 bases and J by 9 bases, 5 bases remained unmatched. The DNA of the CDR3 is TGTGCCAGCAGTTCAACAGGGGATAAAGCTTTCTTT. It codes for CASSSTGDKAFF.

The chain couples TRBV27 to TRBJ2-1, with 14 bases aligning to TRBD2. V lost 8 bases and J lost 10; bases outside the gene matches: 19. This CDR3 is built from 18 residues. The germline CDR1 and CDR2 sequences are MNHEY and SMNVEV (reference sequence). The CDR3 DNA reads as TGTGCCAGCCGGACTTTTACCTCGGGACTAGCGGGAGCGAAAGAGCAGTTCTTC. This sequence encodes CASRTFTSGLAGAKEQFF.

A few counts support this clonotype. This chain joins TRBV28 and TRBJ2-7; the D call may be TRBD1 or TRBD2 (5 bases each). Germline assignment: CDR1 MDHEN and CDR2 SYDVKM. The CDR3 totals 15 residues. Deletions cut 7 bases from V and 7 bases from J, with 23 bases between. The CDR3 here is CASNLGALGLREQYF. The CDR3 DNA reads as TGTGCCAGCAACCTCGGGGCCCTCGGGTTGAGGGAGCAGTACTTC.

This chain uses TRBV5-1 with TRBJ2-1; D is unresolved. CDR1 is SGHRS, CDR2 YFSETQ, per germline. The CDR3 has 11 residues. V was clipped by 4 bases and J by 8 bases, with 7 bases between them. For the CDR3, the DNA is TGCGCCAGCAGCCTGTGGGATGAGCAGTTCTTC. Protein sequence: CASSLWDEQFF.

In its sample, this clonotype was seen a few times. CDR3 nucleotides: TGTGCCAGCAGTTACTCGAGGGCCAGTGAGCAGTTCTTC. Protein sequence: CASSYSRASEQFF. The chain joins TRBV6-2 or TRBV6-3 to TRBJ2-1; possible D gene TRBD2, 5 bases. The CDR3 sequence is 13 residues long. The germline gives CDR1 MNHEY, CDR2 SVGEGT. Trimming took off 0 bases at V and 9 bases at J, with 9 bases between the two ends.

The table lists this clonotype with a few counts. The CDR3: CASSPPLPTENQPQHF. The CDR3 DNA reads TGTGCCAGCAGTCCACCCTTACCGACAGAAAATCAGCCCCAGCATTTT. J is TRBJ1-5 and V is TRBV6-2 or TRBV6-3; D possibly corresponds to TRBD1 (5 bases). The V and J ends lost 5 bases and 4 bases respectively, with 18 bases between them. The germline gives CDR1 MNHEY, CDR2 SVGEGT. The CDR3 is 16 amino acids.

Points on this clonotype: A much larger clone differs from this one at a single base, so this may be a read error. The rearrangement joins TRBV7-2 to TRBJ2-7; the match to TRBD1 covers 7 bases. The germline V gene encodes CDR1 SGHTA and CDR2 FQGNSA. This CDR3 is 14 amino acids long. V shed 2 bases, J shed 5 bases, and the junction held 6 bases outside the gene matches. CDR3 sequence: CASSLFTGANEQYF. The CDR3 DNA reads as TGTGCCAGCAGCTTATTTACAGGGGCCAACGAGCAGTACTTC.

The chain combines TRBV5-4 with TRBJ2-5, with TRBD2 as a possible D gene (7 bases). Trimming removed 3 bases at V and 5 bases at J, with 11 bases between. The germline CDR1 and CDR2 sequences are SGHNT and YYREEE (reference sequence). The length of the CDR3 is 13 residues. The CDR3 nucleotides are TGTGCCAGCAGCTGGAGGGGGGGGGAGACCCAGTACTTC. Encoded protein: CASSWRGGETQYF.

This clonotype was detected many times. V gene TRBV7-8 combines with J gene TRBJ2-5, with 7 bases matching TRBD2. Trimming at V came to 8 bases and at J to 4 bases, leaving 10 bases not matched to a gene. Germline CDR1 and CDR2: SGHVS and FQNEAQ. The CDR3 has 14 residues. The CDR3 protein is CASGARGGRETQYF. The CDR3 DNA reads as TGTGCCAGCGGAGCGCGGGGAGGGCGAGAGACCCAGTACTTC.

The gene calls are TRBV6-5 and TRBJ1-1; D is unclear. Germline-derived CDR1 and CDR2 are MNHEY and SVGAGI. The CDR3 totals 18 residues. V was cut by 1 base and J by 2 bases, with 20 bases left in between. The CDR3 DNA reads TGTGCCAGCAGTTACTTAGGCTTCGCGGGGAAGAGAAACACTGAAGCTTTCTTT. Translated, it gives CASSYLGFAGKRNTEAFF.

In its sample, this clonotype was seen many times. This chain uses TRBV7-2 with TRBJ1-3; D is perhaps TRBD1 (6 bases). Trimming stripped 5 bases from V and 3 bases from J, with 11 bases between. Germline V gives CDR1 SGHTA, CDR2 FQGNSA. The CDR3 has 14 amino acids. The CDR3 is CASSTGTSGNTIYF. The CDR3 DNA sequence: TGTGCCAGCAGCACCGGGACAAGTGGAAACACCATATATTTT. Complete variable domain (other parts from reference TRBV7-2 and TRBJ1-3): GAGVSQSPSNKVTEKGKDVELRCDPISGHTALYWYRQSLGQGLEFLIYFQGNSAPDKSGLPSDRFSAERTGGSVSTLTIQRTQQEDSAVYLCASSTGTSGNTIYFGEGSWLTVV.

This clonotype was recorded many times. The chain recombines TRBV7-8 with TRBJ1-1; D unresolved. Per the germline V gene, CDR1 is SGHVS and CDR2 is FQNEAQ. The length of the CDR3 is 15 residues. Deletions cut 5 bases from V and 0 bases from J, with 13 bases between. The CDR3 DNA follows: TGTGCCAGCAGCCCCGGACGCTCGGTGAACACTGAAGCTTTCTTT. Translating gives CASSPGRSVNTEAFF.

The chain links TRBV7-8 to TRBJ1-5; 10 bases fit TRBD1. From germline, CDR1 is SGHVS and CDR2 FQNEAQ. After removal of 3 bases from V and 11 bases from J, the junction contained 13 bases not matched to a gene. The CDR3 is 16 residues long. CDR3 protein: CASSFGLGQGIGAQHF. In nucleotides, the CDR3 is TGTGCCAGCAGCTTCGGTCTGGGACAGGGGATTGGGGCCCAGCATTTT.

This CDR3 is CASSLGIAQAFF. CDR3 bases: TGTGCCAGCAGTTTAGGTATCGCTCAAGCTTTCTTT. V gene TRBV12-3 or TRBV12-4 combines with J gene TRBJ1-1; no reliable D call. V lost 1 base and J lost 9, with 9 bases in between. The CDR3 has 12 amino acids.

This clonotype was observed a few times. V usage is TRBV6-6 and J usage is TRBJ2-2; TRBD2 matches at 7 bases. V gave up 5 bases and J gave up 6 bases; unmatched junction bases: 6. The CDR3 length is 14 residues. Germline values: CDR1 MNHNY, CDR2 SVGAGI (reference sequence). CDR3 region: CASSPRLAPGELFF. The CDR3 nucleotides read TGTGCCAGCAGTCCTAGACTAGCCCCCGGGGAGCTGTTTTTT.

The chain joins TRBV19 to TRBJ2-7, with no clear D. The CDR3 spans 15 residues. The V end was cut by 3 bases, the J end by 3 bases, with 15 bases between. Germline assignment: CDR1 LNHDA and CDR2 SQIVND (reference sequence). The DNA for the CDR3 is TGTGCCAGTAGTATGGGCTTGACCGTGGGCTACGAGCAGTACTTC. Translation: CASSMGLTVGYEQYF. Combining the CDR3 with reference TRBV19 and TRBJ2-7 gives the whole variable domain DGGITQSPKYLFRKEGQNVTLSCEQNLNHDAMYWYRQDPGQGLRLIYYSQIVNDFQKGDIAEGYSVSREKKESFPLTVTSAQKNPTAFYLCASSMGLTVGYEQYFGPGTRLTVT.